The next 21 T cell receptor beta chains were all read from a single sample in a study of beta chain features in type 1 diabetes. TCRB transcripts that were expressed got sequenced, as all of the isolated RNA had been reverse transcribed. Assay used: immunoSEQ multiplex PCR; TCRdb lists only in-frame clones, some missing. The table has about 400,000 clones, around 12% seen once. Sequencing used naive CD4+ T cells from blood. All receptors derive from a man aged 18 to 30 in good health.

V usage is TRBV6-5 and J usage is TRBJ2-7, with 9 nucleotides matching TRBD1. The V gene's germline CDR1 is MNHEY and CDR2 SVGAGI. There are 15 residues in the CDR3. Losses at the gene ends were 0 bases for V and 2 bases for J; bases not matched to a gene: 2. The CDR3 sequence is CASSYSWDRAYEQYF. CDR3 sequence (DNA): TGTGCCAGCAGTTACTCCTGGGACAGGGCCTACGAGCAGTACTTC.

The genes are TRBV4-2 and TRBJ1-5; D is undetermined. V was pared by 0 bases and J by 6 bases, with 12 bases between. This CDR3 contains 15 residues. CDR1 and CDR2 (germline): LGHNA, YNFKEQ. The DNA of the CDR3 is TGTGCCAGCAGCCAAGATCCCCTTCCCGGTCAGCCCCAGCATTTT. This codes for CASSQDPLPGQPQHF.

V gene TRBV11-3 combines with J gene TRBJ2-1, with 7 bases that match TRBD1. With V trimmed by 5 bases and J by 7 bases, 5 bases remained unmatched. The CDR3 sequence is 13 residues long. Germline values: CDR1 SGHNT, CDR2 YENEEA. The chain's CDR3 is CASSPNRGNEQFF. The CDR3 DNA reads TGTGCCAGCAGCCCTAACAGGGGTAATGAGCAGTTCTTC.

V gene TRBV5-4 combines with J gene TRBJ1-5, with 7 bases matching TRBD1. This CDR3 has 17 amino acids. Per the germline V gene, CDR1 is SGHNT and CDR2 is YYREEE (reference sequence). Trimming removed 0 bases from V and 3 bases from J; junction bases left unmatched: 9. The CDR3 DNA follows: TGTGCCAGCAGCTTGGCCTCCCCGGGACAGTACAATCAGCCCCAGCATTTT. It is translated as CASSLASPGQYNQPQHF. Combining the CDR3 with reference TRBV5-4 and TRBJ1-5 gives the whole variable domain ETGVTQSPTHLIKTRGQQVTLRCSSQSGHNTVSWYQQALGQGPQFIFQYYREEENGRGNFPPRFSGLQFPNYSSELNVNALELDDSALYLCASSLASPGQYNQPQHFGDGTRLSIL.

The J gene is TRBJ1-2, the V gene TRBV6-5; a possible D gene is TRBD1 (5 bases). Trimming cost V 4 bases and J 4 bases, with 16 bases left between them. Germline values: CDR1 MNHEY, CDR2 SVGAGI. The CDR3 runs to 15 residues. For the CDR3, the DNA is TGTGCCAGCAGTTCCGGCCCAGGGTACGGCTATGGCTACACCTTC. This translates into CASSSGPGYGYGYTF.

The chain recombines TRBV5-4 with TRBJ2-3; D call uncertain. The CDR3 is made up of 15 amino acids. Trimming stripped 0 bases from V and 2 bases from J, with 10 bases between. Germline CDR1 is SGHNT and CDR2 is YYREEE (reference sequence). The CDR3: CASSLDQRPTDTQYF. The CDR3, as DNA: TGTGCCAGCAGCTTGGATCAGCGTCCCACAGATACGCAGTATTTT.

This clone has more than one count but fewer than ten. J is TRBJ1-2 and V is TRBV21-1; the table's D call, TRBD1, has no DNA check behind it. TRBV21-1 corresponds to a pseudogene. The CDR3 length is 14 residues. The chain's CDR3 is CASGEEGQLDGFTF. CDR3 DNA sequence: TGTGCCAGCGGAGAGGAAGGACAACTGGACGGCTTCACCTTC.

This clone turned up a few times. The J gene is TRBJ2-1, the V gene TRBV9; D unresolved. Trimming removed 1 base from V and 10 bases from J, with 6 bases in between. The CDR3 loop spans 11 amino acids. In germline, CDR1 is SGDLS, CDR2 YYNGEE. The CDR3 loop reads CASSVQQEQFF. CDR3 nucleotide sequence: TGTGCCAGCAGCGTACAACAGGAGCAGTTCTTC.

The gene calls are TRBV7-2 and TRBJ2-7, with a possible D match to TRBD2 (5 bases). The CDR3 is 17 residues long. Trimming removed 4 bases at V and 6 bases at J, with 25 bases between. CDR1 and CDR2 from the germline V gene are SGHTA and FQGNSA. This CDR3 is CASSSRPGGPTGSEQYF. CDR3 bases: TGTGCCAGCAGCTCCCGGCCAGGAGGACCGACGGGTAGCGAGCAGTACTTC.

This clone appeared a few times. This chain links TRBV6-6 with TRBJ2-7, with TRBD1 as a possible D gene (5 bases). Trimming shortened V by 5 bases and J by 2 bases, and 10 bases separated the two germline ends. CDR1 is MNHNY and CDR2 is SVGAGI in the germline V gene (reference sequence). This CDR3 region has 13 residues. The CDR3 region has the DNA TGTGCCAGCAGTACGGACAAGACCTACGAGCAGTACTTC. Translation: CASSTDKTYEQYF.

This clone has more than one count but fewer than ten. The genes are TRBV6-6 and TRBJ2-2; 7 nucleotides line up with TRBD1. This CDR3 has 14 amino acids. Germline V gives CDR1 MNHNY, CDR2 SVGAGI (reference sequence). V was clipped by 5 bases and J by 0 bases; unmatched bases: 0. CDR3 nucleotides: TGTGCCAGCAGTGGGACAGCGAACACCGGGGAGCTGTTTTTT. It codes for CASSGTANTGELFF.

This clone occurred many times. The J gene is TRBJ2-4, the V gene TRBV29-1, with 8 bases matching TRBD1. This CDR3 has 12 amino acids. The J segment lost 6 bases and the V segment lost 7 bases, leaving 5 bases of the junction unmatched. Germline V CDR1 and CDR2: SQVTM, ANQGSEA. The chain's CDR3 is CSGGQGTNIQYF. Written as DNA, the CDR3 is TGCAGCGGTGGACAGGGCACAAACATTCAGTACTTC.

This clone showed up just a few times. Germline is not matched at one junction end, which may reflect a read error. The chain recombines TRBV7-3 with TRBJ2-2; possibly TRBD2 for D (5 bases). Per germline, CDR1 SGHTA and CDR2 FQGTGA. This CDR3 region has 14 residues. The CDR3 DNA reads as TGTGCCAGCACCTTAGCGCAGAACACCGGGGAGCTGTTTTTT. Translation: CASTLAQNTGELFF.

This clone was recorded a few times. The V call is TRBV7-3, the J call TRBJ2-3; unclear D gene. V lost 5 bases to trimming and J lost 2 bases, with 8 bases between them. The CDR3 has 13 residues. Germline V gene lookup returns CDR1 SGHTA and CDR2 FQGTGA. CDR3: CASSRGYTDTQYF. CDR3 sequence (DNA): TGTGCCAGCAGCCGAGGCTACACAGATACGCAGTATTTT. The entire variable domain, with the rest obtained from reference TRBV7-3 and TRBJ2-3, is as follows: GAGVSQTPSNKVTEKGKYVELRCDPISGHTALYWYRQSLGQGPEFLIYFQGTGAADDSGLPNDRFFAVRPEGSVSTLKIQRTERGDSAVYLCASSRGYTDTQYFGPGTRLTVL.

This rearrangement joins TRBV11-3 to TRBJ2-1, with 14 positions matching TRBD2. The germline gives CDR1 SGHNT, CDR2 YENEEA. This CDR3 spans 15 amino acids. V gave up 5 bases and J gave up 10 bases; unmatched junction bases: 7. The CDR3 DNA reads TGTGCCAGCAGCCTCGGACTAGCGGGAGGCGGAGAGCAGTTCTTC. Protein sequence: CASSLGLAGGGEQFF. The variable domain in full, completed from reference TRBV11-3 and TRBJ2-1, reads EAGVVQSPRYKIIEKKQPVAFWCNPISGHNTLYWYLQNLGQGPELLIRYENEEAVDDSQLPKDRFSAERLKGVDSTLKIQPAELGDSAVYLCASSLGLAGGGEQFFGPGTRLTVL.

The chain joins TRBV7-8 to TRBJ2-5; D possibly corresponds to TRBD2 (5 bases). The germline gives CDR1 SGHVS, CDR2 FQNEAQ. The CDR3 has 15 residues. Trimming took off 5 bases at V and 4 bases at J, with 17 bases between the two ends. As DNA, the CDR3 is TGTGCCAGCAGCCGAGGGTTAGGTTACGCAGAGACCCAGTACTTC. This codes for CASSRGLGYAETQYF.

The V call is TRBV10-3, the J call TRBJ2-3; 8 positions match TRBD1. The CDR3 consists of 14 residues. The V and J ends lost 6 bases and 4 bases, in that order; junction bases with no gene match: 6. Germline V lookup: CDR1 ENHRY, CDR2 SYGVKD. The CDR3 DNA follows: TGTGCCATCAGCGAACTACAGGGGGCAGATACGCAGTATTTT. This encodes CAISELQGADTQYF.

This clone was counted a few times. CDR3 DNA sequence: TGTGCCAGCAGTCGACCCTCAAGCCGGGACAGGGGTGGCTACACCTTC. It yields the protein CASSRPSSRDRGGYTF. This chain links TRBV2 with TRBJ1-2; 10 positions agree with TRBD1. Germline CDR1 SNHLY, CDR2 FYNNEI. The ends lost 5 bases at V and 7 bases at J; junction bases unmatched: 13. The CDR3 has 16 residues.

The chain links TRBV2 to TRBJ2-5, with D unresolved. The V gene lost 7 bases and the J gene lost 1 base, with 10 bases spanning the gap. The CDR3 is 13 residues long. Germline V gene data show CDR1 as SNHLY and CDR2 as FYNNEI. CDR3 amino acids: CASTVQVQETQYF. The CDR3 DNA is TGTGCCAGCACCGTGCAGGTCCAAGAGACCCAGTACTTC.

The sample holds a few counts of this clone. The chain uses TRBV9 and TRBJ2-5, with D possibly matching TRBD2 (6 bases). This CDR3 contains 14 residues. Germline V lookup: CDR1 SGDLS, CDR2 YYNGEE. V was shortened by 4 bases and J by 4 bases, with 14 bases between the two germline ends. CDR3 sequence (DNA): TGTGCCAGCAGCCCGGGGGAGATCAGAGAGACCCAGTACTTC. Amino acids: CASSPGEIRETQYF.

This clone was detected a few times. The V call is TRBV11-1, the J call TRBJ2-3; D gene uncertain. The CDR3 spans 14 residues. CDR1 is SGHAT and CDR2 is FQDESV in the germline V gene (reference sequence). Deletions cut 1 base from V and 2 bases from J, with 7 bases between. Here the CDR3 reads CASSLGLDTDTQYF. The CDR3 nucleotides read TGTGCCAGCAGCTTAGGGCTCGACACAGATACGCAGTATTTT.